This T cell receptor (beta chain) was retrieved from a study of shared clonotypes between healthy human individuals. Deep was the level used in running the assay. Sequencing used immunoSEQ multiplex PCR; TCRdb keeps in-frame clones, though not all of them. Altogether roughly 850,000 clones are present, about 96% being singletons, with the ten largest covering about 0.22%. Notes on this clone: Its antigen is not identified.

V was clipped by 0 bases and J by 4 bases; unmatched bases: 6. CDR1 and CDR2 from the germline V gene are LNHDA and SQIVND (reference sequence). This CDR3 has 17 amino acids. Positive CCR7 selection of CD45RO-negative cells yielded the naive CD8 cells, and terminally differentiated effector memory CD45RA+ cells were excluded. Findings and caveats of the study: In general, naive subsets displayed greater estimated richness than memory subsets did. Although depth was large, rarefaction showed that sequencing of the sorted subsets was incomplete. Exclusively blood specimens were collected; tissue repertoires likely differ.

This TCR came from a man aged 30 to 45 in good health. The chain uses TRBV19 and TRBJ2-1; the match to TRBD2 covers 10 bases. The source material was naive CD8+ T cells sorted from blood. CDR3 residues: CASSIDQTSGVYNEQFF. CDR3 DNA: TGTGCCAGTAGTATAGATCAAACTAGCGGGGTATACAATGAGCAGTTCTTC.